This T cell receptor (beta chain) was captured in a study of PD-1 blockade in mismatch repair-deficient tumors. About the study: Enrolled about 2012-2016, patients had progressing, pretreated mismatch repair-deficient cancers of 12 to 13 types.

This clone counts as medium-sized. The method was immunoSEQ multiplex PCR; TCRdb's version includes in-frame clones alone and lacks a portion of them. The table lists tens of thousands of clones, about 88% of them singletons. J was trimmed by 4 bases and V by 4 bases; bases with no gene match: 9. Germline assignment: CDR1 SGHDT and CDR2 YYEEEE. The CDR3 is 15 residues long. This sequence joins TRBV5-6 and TRBJ1-2, with 8 bases matching TRBD1. The sequence derives from an adult with mismatch repair-deficient cancer. The sample consisted of PBMCs, taken before pembrolizumab treatment. The CDR3 loop is CASSPDRGSVYGYTF. The CDR3 region has the DNA TGTGCCAGCAGCCCCGACAGGGGTTCCGTCTATGGCTACACCTTC.